The 22 T cell receptor beta chains below come from one sample, sequenced in a study of T cells in Graves' hyperthyroidism and ophthalmopathy. Using RNA transcripts as the source, TCR beta CDR3 regions were amplified. Primed by the HTBI set, a first-round RT-PCR was run on the TCR CDR3. TCRdb passed the multiplex PCR reads through MiXCR, listing each CDR3 protein once. Among about 46,000 distinct CDR3 sequences listed, around 48% were seen once. The source material was peripheral blood or thyroid tissue (not recorded which). Receptor source: a woman between 50 and 59 years old with Graves' hyperthyroidism.

This clonotype has ten or more counts. This chain joins TRBV5-1 and TRBJ2-3, with D perhaps TRBD1 (5 bases). The CDR3 has 15 amino acids. Germline-derived CDR1 and CDR2 are SGHRS and YFSETQ. With 0 bases removed from V and 4 bases from J, the gap between germline ends came to 12 bases. The CDR3 region is CASSLGGRAPDTQYF. Written as DNA, the CDR3 is TGCGCCAGCAGCTTGGGAGGCAGGGCGCCAGATACGCAGTATTTT.

This clonotype was seen a handful of times. The rearrangement joins TRBV10-3 to TRBJ1-2; D gene unclear. This CDR3 has 13 residues. Germline V gene data show CDR1 as ENHRY and CDR2 as SYGVKD. V lost 5 bases and J 6 bases, leaving 13 bases between the germline ends. CDR3 bases: TGTGCCATCAGTCCTATACAAGGAAATGGCTACACCTTC. Its translation: CAISPIQGNGYTF.

Only a few counts were recorded for this clonotype. The chain employs TRBV7-8 and TRBJ2-3; tentatively, D is TRBD2 (6 bases). V was cut by 3 bases and J by 0 bases, with 10 bases left in between. The germline V gene encodes CDR1 SGHVS and CDR2 FQNEAQ. This CDR3 region has 15 residues. The CDR3 loop reads CASSLRSGSTDTQYF. CDR3 bases: TGTGCCAGCAGCTTGAGAAGCGGGAGCACAGATACGCAGTATTTT.

This chain uses TRBV7-2 with TRBJ1-1, with 11 positions matching TRBD1. Germline V gene sequence: CDR1 SGHTA, CDR2 FQGNSA. V shed 5 bases, J shed 11 bases, and the junction held 13 bases outside the gene matches. The CDR3 extends over 15 amino acids. Here the CDR3 DNA reads TGTGCCAGCAGCGCCAGGAGTGGACAGGGGGCGTTTGCTTTCTTT. This gives the protein CASSARSGQGAFAFF. Supplemented by reference TRBV7-2 and TRBJ1-1, the full variable domain reads GAGVSQSPSNKVTEKGKDVELRCDPISGHTALYWYRQSLGQGLEFLIYFQGNSAPDKSGLPSDRFSAERTGGSVSTLTIQRTQQEDSAVYLCASSARSGQGAFAFFGQGTRLTVV.

This clonotype was recorded many times. The J gene is TRBJ2-7, the V gene TRBV15; 8 bases fit TRBD2. This CDR3 is built from 16 residues. The V and J ends lost 3 bases and 1 base, in that order; junction bases with no gene match: 8. Germline lookup yields CDR1 LNHNV and CDR2 YYDKDF (reference sequence). Here the CDR3 reads CATSRIGLAGSYEQYF. CDR3 DNA sequence: TGTGCCACCAGCAGGATAGGACTAGCCGGATCCTACGAGCAGTACTTC.

The table lists this clonotype with many counts. This chain links TRBV28 with TRBJ2-7; TRBD1 matches 8 bases. Germline V CDR1 and CDR2: MDHEN, SYDVKM. The CDR3 is 15 residues long. V was clipped by 6 bases and J by 9 bases; unmatched bases: 16. The CDR3 nucleotides read TGTGCCAGCAGCGAACCGGGACAGGCAACCTCGGGGCAGTACTTC. Translation: CASSEPGQATSGQYF.

The rearrangement joins TRBV25-1 to TRBJ1-6, with unresolved D. Germline V gives CDR1 MGHDK, CDR2 SYGVNS. V lost 4 bases, J lost 10 bases, and 20 bases lay in between. This CDR3 contains 16 residues. CDR3 DNA sequence: TGTGCCAGCAGTGCCAGCAGTTTATACCAAGGATCACCCCTCCACTTT. Translating gives CASSASSLYQGSPLHF.

This clonotype was seen many times. This sequence joins TRBV2 and TRBJ2-7, with 8 nucleotides matching TRBD2. Germline assignment: CDR1 SNHLY and CDR2 FYNNEI. The CDR3 is 16 amino acids. V lost 2 bases to trimming and J lost 3 bases; unmatched junction nucleotides: 9. The CDR3: CASSELWASGHYEQYF. In DNA, the CDR3 is TGTGCCAGCAGTGAACTCTGGGCTAGCGGGCACTACGAGCAGTACTTC.

The gene calls are TRBV5-1 and TRBJ2-7; D might be TRBD1 (6 bases). Deletions cut 7 bases from V and 2 bases from J, with 16 bases between. This CDR3 is built from 14 residues. Germline assignment: CDR1 SGHRS and CDR2 YFSETQ. The CDR3 loop is CASRRDTGPYEQYF. CDR3 in DNA: TGCGCCAGCCGCCGGGACACCGGACCCTACGAGCAGTACTTC.

The table lists this clonotype with many counts. J is TRBJ1-2 and V is TRBV6-6; D remains unclear. The V end lost 2 bases, the J end lost 0 bases, and 13 bases lay between the germline ends. Germline V gene sequence: CDR1 MNHNY, CDR2 SVGAGI (reference sequence). CDR3 length: 16 residues. The CDR3 bases are TGTGCCAGCAGTTACCGCCGGGCCTTAGCTAACTATGGCTACACCTTC. Amino acids: CASSYRRALANYGYTF.

V is TRBV10-3 and J is TRBJ2-1; 8 positions agree with TRBD2. V was clipped by 4 bases and J by 7 bases; unmatched bases: 6. The CDR3 length is 14 residues. Looked up from germline, CDR1 is ENHRY and CDR2 is SYGVKD. In nucleotides, the CDR3 is TGTGCCATCAGTGGCCAGCGGGAGTCTAATGAGCAGTTCTTC. Translation: CAISGQRESNEQFF.

This clonotype was recorded at least ten times. The genes are TRBV20-1 and TRBJ2-5; a possible D gene is TRBD1 (6 bases). The germline gives CDR1 DFQATT, CDR2 SNEGSKA (reference sequence). The CDR3 consists of 13 residues. The V and J ends lost 6 bases and 1 base respectively, with 12 bases between them. In nucleotides, the CDR3 is TGCAGTGCGCAAGGACAGCTCCAAGAGACCCAGTACTTC. It is translated as CSAQGQLQETQYF.

This clonotype was seen repeatedly, ten times or more. The chain is built from TRBV7-8 and TRBJ2-7; D is ambiguous. V lost 5 bases to trimming and J lost 0 bases, with 11 bases between them. The germline V gene encodes CDR1 SGHVS and CDR2 FQNEAQ. The CDR3 runs to 14 residues. The chain's CDR3 is CASSEHNLSYEQYF. The CDR3 DNA is TGTGCCAGCAGCGAACACAATCTCTCCTACGAGCAGTACTTC.

The chain joins TRBV20-1 to TRBJ1-5; 11 bases line up with TRBD1. This CDR3 spans 15 amino acids. Germline CDR1 DFQATT, CDR2 SNEGSKA (reference sequence). Trimming at V came to 5 bases and at J to 2 bases, leaving 5 bases not matched to a gene. For the CDR3, the DNA is TGCAGTGCTCCCGGGACAGGGGGAGGCAATCAGCCCCAGCATTTT. Its protein is CSAPGTGGGNQPQHF.

Remarks on this clonotype: A junction end diverges from the germline sequence, so it may reflect a read error. The chain recombines TRBV6-1 with TRBJ1-4, with D unclear. Per the germline V gene, CDR1 is MNHNS and CDR2 is SASEGT. The length of the CDR3 is 9 residues. This chain's CDR3 is CASSEELFF. For the CDR3, the DNA is TGTGCCAGCAGTGAAGAACTGTTTTTT.

V usage is TRBV27 and J usage is TRBJ1-2; D gene unclear. Looked up from germline, CDR1 is MNHEY and CDR2 is SMNVEV (reference sequence). Trimming pared 5 bases from V and 3 bases from J, leaving 4 bases between. The CDR3 runs to 11 residues. The CDR3 here is CASSTYYGYTF. The CDR3 DNA reads TGTGCCAGCAGTACTTACTATGGCTACACCTTC.

The chain has TRBV7-1 and TRBJ1-5, with TRBD1 identical over 8 bases. TRBV7-1 is sorted into the ORF group, with uncertain function. The CDR3 has 15 amino acids. V shed 0 bases and J 6 bases; nucleotides not matched to a gene: 4. This CDR3 is CASSSAGQGGQPQHF. The CDR3 DNA reads as TGTGCCAGCAGCTCAGCCGGACAGGGAGGTCAGCCCCAGCATTTT.

This chain joins TRBV20-1 and TRBJ2-7, with TRBD1 matching 10 bases. CDR3 size: 14 residues. Per the germline V gene, CDR1 is DFQATT and CDR2 is SNEGSKA (reference sequence). Trimming took 6 bases from V and 5 from J; bases not matched to a gene: 10. The chain's CDR3 is CSASRQGAQDEQYF. CDR3 coding DNA: TGCAGTGCCAGCAGACAGGGGGCTCAGGACGAGCAGTACTTC.

This clonotype was seen ten or more times. The chain recombines TRBV20-1 with TRBJ2-5; either TRBD1 or TRBD2 may supply D (6 bases each). Germline V gives CDR1 DFQATT, CDR2 SNEGSKA (reference sequence). V shed 1 base and J shed 5 bases, with 17 bases lying between them. The CDR3 runs 15 residues. CDR3 bases: TGCAGTGCTAGAGCGGGGGCGGGCGGTCGGGAGACCCAGTACTTC. Its translation is CSARAGAGGRETQYF.

This clonotype was recorded a few times. V and J are TRBV28 and TRBJ2-7, with D possibly being TRBD2 (5 bases). Deletions cut 3 bases from V and 7 bases from J, with 19 bases between. This CDR3 has 15 residues. CDR1 is MDHEN, CDR2 SYDVKM, per germline. The CDR3 sequence: CASSLRLRGIGEQYF. The DNA for the CDR3 is TGTGCCAGCAGTTTGCGGCTCCGGGGTATCGGGGAGCAGTACTTC.

This clonotype was recorded only once. This chain joins TRBV20-1 and TRBJ2-6; no definite D call. Trimming took 0 bases from V and 4 from J, leaving 7 bases between them. Per germline, CDR1 DFQATT and CDR2 SNEGSKA (reference sequence). The CDR3 sequence is 14 residues long. The CDR3 spells CSARDPPGANVLTF. In DNA, the CDR3 is TGCAGTGCTAGAGATCCACCGGGGGCCAACGTCCTGACTTTC.

Details on this clonotype: Since no conserved phenylalanine or tryptophan closes the CDR3, a read error is the likely cause. The chain joins TRBV5-1 to TRBJ2-6; D possibly matches TRBD1 or TRBD2 (5 bases each). Germline lookup yields CDR1 SGHRS and CDR2 YFSETQ. The CDR3 totals 16 residues. The CDR3 DNA reads TGCGCCAGCGGCGGACGGGACCCCTCTGGGGCCCACGTCCTGACTCTC. Translation gives CASGGRDPSGAHVLTL.